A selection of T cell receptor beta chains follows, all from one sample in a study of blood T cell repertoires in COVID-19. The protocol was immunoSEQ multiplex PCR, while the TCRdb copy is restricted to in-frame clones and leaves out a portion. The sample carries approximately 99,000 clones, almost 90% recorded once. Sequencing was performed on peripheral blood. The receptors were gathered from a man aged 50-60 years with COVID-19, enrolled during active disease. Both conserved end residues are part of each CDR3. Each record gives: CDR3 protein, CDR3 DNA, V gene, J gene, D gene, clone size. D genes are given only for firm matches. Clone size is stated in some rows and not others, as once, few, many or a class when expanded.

CASSFSGDTQYF	TGTGCCAGCAGTTTCTCCGGAGATACGCAGTATTTT	TRBV12-3/TRBV12-4	TRBJ2-3	-	-
CASSLLVQGYNEQFF	TGCGCCAGCAGCTTGCTGGTCCAGGGATACAATGAGCAGTTCTTC	TRBV5-1	TRBJ2-1	-	-
CASSLAPGQGRSQETQYF	TGCGCCAGCAGCTTGGCCCCAGGGCAGGGGCGGTCACAAGAGACCCAGTACTTC	TRBV5-1	TRBJ2-5	-	-
CATSRDRGYQETQYF	TGTGCCACCAGCAGGGACAGGGGGTACCAAGAGACCCAGTACTTC	TRBV15	TRBJ2-5	TRBD1	-
CASSQDPPRGRNQPQHF	TGCGCCAGCAGCCAAGATCCTCCCCGAGGGCGCAATCAGCCCCAGCATTTT	TRBV4-1	TRBJ1-5	-	-
CASYPDGGSPLHF	TGCGCCAGCTACCCGGACGGGGGTTCACCCCTCCACTTT	TRBV5-1	TRBJ1-6	-	-
CASSLKGDEQYF	TGTGCCAGCAGTTTAAAAGGAGACGAGCAGTACTTC	TRBV27	TRBJ2-7	-	-
CASSPTGVSYEQYF	TGTGCCAGCAGCCCTACAGGGGTCTCCTACGAGCAGTACTTC	TRBV7-2	TRBJ2-7	TRBD1	-
CASSLTGVYGYTF	TGCGCCAGCAGCTTAACAGGGGTCTATGGCTACACCTTC	TRBV5-1	TRBJ1-2	TRBD1	-
CASSFERPTYSNQPQHF	TGTGCCAGCAGCTTCGAGCGACCGACTTATAGCAATCAGCCCCAGCATTTT	TRBV27	TRBJ1-5	-	-
CAISESAGSLYEQYF	TGTGCCATCAGTGAGTCAGCGGGGTCTCTCTACGAGCAGTACTTC	TRBV10-3	TRBJ2-7	TRBD2	-
CASSLDRAGNYGYTF	TGTGCCAGCAGCTTAGATCGCGCGGGTAACTATGGCTACACCTTC	TRBV11-1	TRBJ1-2	-	once
CASSQLVGSAGESSYEQYF	TGTGCCAGCAGCCAATTAGTCGGTTCCGCGGGGGAGAGCTCCTACGAGCAGTACTTC	TRBV7-9	TRBJ2-7	TRBD2	-
CASSFRASGGVTQYF	TGTGCCAGCAGCTTCCGGGCTAGCGGGGGTGTGACCCAGTACTTC	TRBV7-8	TRBJ2-5	TRBD2	-
CASLSPGRYGYTF	TGTGCCAGCCTGAGCCCAGGGCGGTATGGCTACACCTTC	TRBV28	TRBJ1-2	-	once
CAWRDTGINNYGYTF	TGTGCCTGGAGAGATACAGGGATCAACAACTATGGCTACACCTTC	TRBV30	TRBJ1-2	-	-
CASSEVGQGIGELFF	TGTGCCAGCAGTGAAGTGGGACAGGGGATCGGGGAGCTGTTTTTT	TRBV2	TRBJ2-2	TRBD1	-
CASWPRLYSPLHF	TGTGCCAGCTGGCCCCGACTGTATTCACCCCTCCACTTT	TRBV28	TRBJ1-6	-	-
CASSYGRGSYEQYF	TGTGCCAGCAGTTACGGCAGGGGCTCCTACGAGCAGTACTTC	TRBV6-2/TRBV6-3	TRBJ2-7	-	-
CASSVRDRVLGAQYF	TGTGCCAGCAGCGTCCGGGACAGGGTTCTCGGGGCCCAGTACTTC	TRBV7-8	TRBJ2-5	TRBD1	-
CASSPTGGGGTEAFF	TGTGCCAGCAGCCCAACAGGGGGAGGAGGCACTGAAGCTTTCTTT	TRBV7-6	TRBJ1-1	TRBD1	-
CATTLGTSGYTF	TGTGCCACCACGTTGGGGACAAGTGGCTACACCTTC	TRBV2	TRBJ1-2	-	-
CATSGGTRSEAFF	TGTGCCACCAGTGGAGGTACCCGTTCTGAAGCTTTCTTT	TRBV24-1	TRBJ1-1	-	once
CASRLRGGVNSPLHF	TGTGCCAGCCGCCTGCGAGGGGGCGTGAATTCACCCCTCCACTTT	TRBV19	TRBJ1-6	TRBD1	-
CASSPGQYNEQFF	TGTGCCAGCTCACCGGGACAGTACAATGAGCAGTTCTTC	TRBV18	TRBJ2-1	TRBD1	-
CASSSTGSGNTIYF	TGTGCCAGCAGCTCGACAGGGTCTGGAAACACCATATATTTT	TRBV5-5	TRBJ1-3	TRBD1	once
CATSRDMASNQPQHF	TGTGCCACCAGCAGAGATATGGCCAGCAATCAGCCCCAGCATTTT	TRBV15	TRBJ1-5	-	-
CASSIGDRGREQYF	TGTGCCAGTAGTATCGGGGACAGGGGGCGAGAGCAGTACTTC	TRBV19	TRBJ2-7	TRBD1	-
CASSSRQGQPQHF	TGTGCCAGCAGTTCCCGCCAGGGACAGCCCCAGCATTTT	TRBV6-5	TRBJ1-5	-	-
CASSQERDNQETQYF	TGTGCCAGCAGCCAAGAGAGGGACAATCAAGAGACCCAGTACTTC	TRBV4-2	TRBJ2-5	-	-
CASSLREYGYTF	TGTGCCAGCAGCTTACGAGAGTATGGCTACACCTTC	TRBV5-6	TRBJ1-2	-	few
CASSLGQNYGYTF	TGTGCCAGCAGCTTGGGGCAAAACTATGGCTACACCTTC	TRBV5-8	TRBJ1-2	-	-
CASSQTSGPTYEQYF	TGTGCCAGCAGTCAGACTAGCGGGCCTACCTACGAGCAGTACTTC	TRBV6-5	TRBJ2-7	TRBD2	-
CASSSTGGGYGYTF	TGTGCCAGCAGCTCGACAGGGGGGGGCTATGGCTACACCTTC	TRBV7-8	TRBJ1-2	TRBD1	-
CSAPGVRGAFF	TGCAGTGCGCCCGGGGTCCGAGGGGCTTTCTTT	TRBV20-1	TRBJ1-1	-	-
CASSRNRGSYEQYF	TGTGCCAGCAGTCGCAACAGGGGCTCCTACGAGCAGTACTTC	TRBV4-2	TRBJ2-7	TRBD1	-
CASSPDGGSLAQHF	TGTGCCAGCAGCCCCGACGGGGGATCATTGGCCCAGCATTTT	TRBV7-9	TRBJ1-5	-	-
CASSRTMGQFF	TGTGCCAGCAGCAGGACTATGGGGCAGTTCTTC	TRBV7-6	TRBJ2-1	-	-
CASSSPGNTGELFF	TGCGCCAGCAGCTCTCCGGGGAACACCGGGGAGCTGTTTTTT	TRBV5-1	TRBJ2-2	-	-
CASSRQNYGYTF	TGTGCCAGCAGTCGCCAGAACTATGGCTACACCTTC	TRBV6-5	TRBJ1-2	-	-
CASSWEGTEAFF	TGTGCCAGCAGTTGGGAGGGGACTGAAGCTTTCTTT	TRBV6-5	TRBJ1-1	-	-
CASSLAGIQPQHF	TGTGCCAGCAGCTTAGCAGGGATTCAGCCCCAGCATTTT	TRBV13	TRBJ1-5	-	-